This is a list of T cell receptor beta chains from one sample in a study of response to subunit inactivated influenza vaccine. MiXCR was run by TCRdb on the RT-PCR reads, yielding one entry per CDR3 protein. In the table there are more than 550,000 distinct CDR3 sequences, about 12% of which are singletons. Here the sequenced sample was PBMCs from blood, taken on the day of vaccination. These receptors came from a man aged 50 or older who received an inactivated influenza vaccine. Both conserved end residues are part of each CDR3. A D gene is named only where the DNA matches it firmly. Where a row states a size, it is once, few, many or the class of an expanded clone; other rows omit it.

V: TRBV7-9
size: many
J: TRBJ1-2
D: -
DNA: TGTGCCAGCAGCTTATCTACGCGTTGGGGCTATGGCTACACCTTC
CDR3: CASSLSTRWGYGYTF

V: TRBV6-1
size: few
J: TRBJ2-2
D: -
DNA: TGTGCCAGCAGTCGGCTGGAGGGGGAGTACACCGGGGAGCTGTTTTTT
CDR3: CASSRLEGEYTGELFF

V: TRBV4-1
size: many
J: TRBJ1-1
D: TRBD1
DNA: TGCGCCAGCAGCCAAGAGGGCAGGGGGTCCACTGAAGCTTTCTTT
CDR3: CASSQEGRGSTEAFF

V: TRBV3-1
size: once
J: TRBJ2-5
D: TRBD2
DNA: TGTGCCAGCAGCCAAGATCTGCGAGCGGGGGGGCGGGAGACCCAGTACTTC
CDR3: CASSQDLRAGGRETQYF

V: TRBV4-3
size: few
J: TRBJ2-3
D: TRBD2
DNA: TGCGCCAGCAGCCAAGGCCTCACTAGCGGGAGCGTTATGACAGATACGCAGTATTTT
CDR3: CASSQGLTSGSVMTDTQYF

V: TRBV4-1
size: -
J: TRBJ2-3
D: -
DNA: TGCGCCAGCAGCCAAATTATGACAGCTGGTAGCACAGATACGCAGTATTTT
CDR3: CASSQIMTAGSTDTQYF

V: TRBV9
size: few
J: TRBJ2-3
D: -
DNA: TGTGCCAGCAGCGTAGCCCTCCAATCCACCACAGATACGCAGTATTTT
CDR3: CASSVALQSTTDTQYF

V: TRBV7-9
size: -
J: TRBJ1-1
D: -
DNA: TGTGCCAGCAGCTTAGTTTTGGGGGACACTGAAGCTTTCTTT
CDR3: CASSLVLGDTEAFF

V: TRBV20-1
size: -
J: TRBJ2-1
D: -
DNA: TGCAGTGCCCAGGGACCCGGCAATGAGCAGTTCTTC
CDR3: CSAQGPGNEQFF

V: TRBV11-2
size: -
J: TRBJ2-5
D: TRBD1
DNA: TGTGCCAGCAGCACAGGGGCGCGCCAAGAGACCCAGTACTTC
CDR3: CASSTGARQETQYF

V: TRBV28
size: medium-sized
J: TRBJ2-7
D: TRBD2
DNA: TGTGCCAGCAGTTTATGGCGCCGGGGGGTCGAGCAGTACTTC
CDR3: CASSLWRRGVEQYF

V: TRBV9
size: few
J: TRBJ1-4
D: -
DNA: TGTGCCAGCAGCGTCGCAGATCGGGGGGCGGATGAAAAACTGTTTTTT
CDR3: CASSVADRGADEKLFF

V: TRBV15
size: many
J: TRBJ2-1
D: -
DNA: TGTGCCACCAGCAGAGGTGGGAGCTCCTACAATGAGCAGTTCTTC
CDR3: CATSRGGSSYNEQFF

V: TRBV3-1
size: -
J: TRBJ1-3
D: TRBD1
DNA: TGTGCCAGCTCCAAGACAGGGGACTCTGGAAACACCATATATTTT
CDR3: CASSKTGDSGNTIYF

V: TRBV3-1
size: -
J: TRBJ2-7
D: -
DNA: TGTGCCACCAGCAAGGAGGTCCCTTGTACCTACGAGCAGTACTTC
CDR3: CATSKEVPCTYEQYF

V: TRBV5-1
size: few
J: TRBJ2-1
D: TRBD1
DNA: TGCGCCAGCAGCCAACAGGGGGCTGGCAATGAGCAGTTCTTC
CDR3: CASSQQGAGNEQFF

V: TRBV30
size: -
J: TRBJ2-1
D: TRBD1
DNA: TGTGCCTGGAGCCCGGACTTTGACAGGGTCAATGAGCAGTTCTTC
CDR3: CAWSPDFDRVNEQFF

V: TRBV7-9
size: few
J: TRBJ2-3
D: -
DNA: TGTGCCAGCAGCTTAGCTTTATCCGGGACCGGAAATACGCAGTATTTT
CDR3: CASSLALSGTGNTQYF

V: TRBV6-1
size: few
J: TRBJ2-7
D: -
DNA: TGTGCCAGCATACAGATGTACGAGCAGTACTTC
CDR3: CASIQMYEQYF

V: TRBV20-1
size: -
J: TRBJ1-5
D: -
DNA: TGCAGTGCTAGAGGGCCCGATACTGGCAATCAGCCCCAGCATTTT
CDR3: CSARGPDTGNQPQHF

V: TRBV6-5
size: few
J: TRBJ2-3
D: TRBD2
DNA: TGTGCCAGCAGTTACTCGCCTAGCGGTTACACAGATACGCAGTATTTT
CDR3: CASSYSPSGYTDTQYF

V: TRBV28
size: -
J: TRBJ1-5
D: -
DNA: TGTGCCAGCAGTGTAATACAGGGTAGATATAGCAATCAGCCCCAGCATTTT
CDR3: CASSVIQGRYSNQPQHF

V: TRBV4-2
size: few
J: TRBJ1-3
D: -
DNA: TGTGCCAGCAGCCAAGATTTCGGGACTGGAAACACCATATATTTT
CDR3: CASSQDFGTGNTIYF

V: TRBV20-1
size: few
J: TRBJ2-2
D: -
DNA: TGCAGTGCTAGAGATGCCAGATCCGGGGAGCTGTTTTTT
CDR3: CSARDARSGELFF

V: TRBV15
size: -
J: TRBJ2-6
D: TRBD1
DNA: TGTGCCACCAGCAAGACAGGGGGCGCTGGGGCCAACGTCCTGACTTTC
CDR3: CATSKTGGAGANVLTF

V: TRBV6-2/TRBV6-3
size: few
J: TRBJ2-7
D: TRBD2
DNA: TGTGCCAGCAGGACAGCGGGGGCAACCTACGAGCAGTACTTC
CDR3: CASRTAGATYEQYF

V: TRBV12-3/TRBV12-4
size: -
J: TRBJ2-3
D: TRBD1
DNA: TGTGCCAGCAGTTGGGGAAGATACAGGGGCGCAGATACGCAGTATTTT
CDR3: CASSWGRYRGADTQYF

V: TRBV6-5
size: few
J: TRBJ2-3
D: TRBD2
DNA: TGTGCCAGCAGTCACACTCAGCGGGGGCTATACACAGATACGCAGTATTTT
CDR3: CASSHTQRGLYTDTQYF

V: TRBV12-3/TRBV12-4
size: many
J: TRBJ2-3
D: -
DNA: TGTGCCAGCAGTGTACCCACAGATACGCAGTATTTT
CDR3: CASSVPTDTQYF

V: TRBV7-2
size: many
J: TRBJ2-3
D: TRBD2
DNA: TGTGCCAGCAGTACAGTCTGGGGACTAGCGGGGGGGCGAATCTCAGATACGCAGTATTTT
CDR3: CASSTVWGLAGGRISDTQYF

V: TRBV7-2
size: few
J: TRBJ2-2
D: TRBD1
DNA: TGTGCCAGCAGGTGGGACAGGGCGAACACCGGGGAGCTGTTTTTT
CDR3: CASRWDRANTGELFF

V: TRBV18
size: -
J: TRBJ1-2
D: TRBD1
DNA: TGTGCCAGCTCACCCCGGACAGGACCCGACTATGGCTACACCTTC
CDR3: CASSPRTGPDYGYTF

V: TRBV10-3
size: many
J: TRBJ2-7
D: TRBD2
DNA: TGTGCCATCAGTGAAACGACTAGCGGGAGTTTAGAGCAGTACTTC
CDR3: CAISETTSGSLEQYF

V: TRBV5-1
size: -
J: TRBJ1-1
D: -
DNA: TGCGCCAGCAGCTTGGAGTCAGACACTGAAGCTTTCTTT
CDR3: CASSLESDTEAFF